This TCR beta chain emerged from a study of CD8+ T cells in alopecia areata. Once RNA had been extracted, it was reverse transcribed into cDNA to act as the sequencing template. Assay: immunoSEQ multiplex PCR; the TCRdb copy retains only in-frame clones and omits some. The sample includes about 170,000 clones, 58% of them seen just once. This clone was seen a few times. Its antigen remains unknown. V shed 4 bases and J shed 9 bases, with 10 bases lying between them. The CDR3 is 12 residues long. The V gene's germline CDR1 is MNHNS and CDR2 SASEGT. Study results and caveats: TCR sharing across patients was less clear than in mice, possibly HLA-related. Only a single nonresponder existed, so baseline CD8+ expansion links stay unclear. An increase in clonality over normal scalp was evident in lesional scalp, especially alopecia totalis/universalis.

The sample's treatment: oral pan-JAK inhibitor, 5-10 mg twice daily. Investigators sorted PBMCs to obtain both CD4+ and CD8+ T cells. Sequences were derived from CD4+ T cells sorted from blood, sampled between weeks 55 and 65, from a patient treated with tofacitinib. This chain links TRBV6-1 with TRBJ2-4; no clear D. This receptor was taken from a human donor with alopecia areata. CDR3: CASSVRAGIQYF. The CDR3 nucleotides are TGTGCCAGCAGTGTCCGGGCCGGCATTCAGTACTTC.